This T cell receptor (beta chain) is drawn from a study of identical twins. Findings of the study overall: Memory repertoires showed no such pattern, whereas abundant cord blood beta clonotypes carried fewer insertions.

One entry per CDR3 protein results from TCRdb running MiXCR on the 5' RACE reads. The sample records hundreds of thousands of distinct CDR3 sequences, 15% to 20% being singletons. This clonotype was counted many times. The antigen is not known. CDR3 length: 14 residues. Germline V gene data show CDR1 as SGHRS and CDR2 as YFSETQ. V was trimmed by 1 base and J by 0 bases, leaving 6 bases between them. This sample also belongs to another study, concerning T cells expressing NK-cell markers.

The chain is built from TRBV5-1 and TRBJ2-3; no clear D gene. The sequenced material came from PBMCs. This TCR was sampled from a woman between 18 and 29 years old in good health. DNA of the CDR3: TGCGCCAGCAGCTTGTCGGGCAGCACAGATACGCAGTATTTT. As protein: CASSLSGSTDTQYF.